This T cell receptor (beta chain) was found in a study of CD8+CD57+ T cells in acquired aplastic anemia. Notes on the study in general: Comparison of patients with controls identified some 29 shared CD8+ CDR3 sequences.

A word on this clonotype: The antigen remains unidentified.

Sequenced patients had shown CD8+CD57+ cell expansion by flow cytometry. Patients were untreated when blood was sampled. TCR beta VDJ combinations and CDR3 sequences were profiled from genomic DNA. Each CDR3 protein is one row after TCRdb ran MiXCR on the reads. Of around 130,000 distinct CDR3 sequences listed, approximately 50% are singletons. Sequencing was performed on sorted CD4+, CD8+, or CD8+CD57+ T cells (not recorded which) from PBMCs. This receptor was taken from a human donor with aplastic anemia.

CDR3 DNA: TGCAGTGCTAGCGGGACGGCTAGCACAGATACGCAGTATTTT. Translating it yields CSASGTASTDTQYF. The genes are TRBV20-1 and TRBJ2-3; either TRBD1 or TRBD2 may supply D (5 bases each). The ends were cut back, 3 bases at V and 0 bases at J, with 10 bases in the middle. CDR3 length equals 14 residues. CDR1 and CDR2 (germline): DFQATT, SNEGSKA (reference sequence).